Listed below are T cell receptor beta chains from one sample, sequenced in a study of cytomegalovirus exposure and HLA in healthy donors. Generated by immunoSEQ multiplex PCR, the TCRdb table keeps only in-frame clones and is missing some. Here the sample spans roughly 140,000 clones, about 85% being singletons. Material for sequencing was PBMCs. These TCRs come from a woman between 18 and 30 years old in good health and CMV-seronegative. The CDR3 runs from the conserved cysteine through the conserved F or W. Fields, in order: CDR3 length, J gene, V gene, D gene, clone size, CDR3 protein, CDR3 DNA. D genes are given only for firm matches. Some rows mark clone size as missing; the rest say once, few, many or name a class of expanded clone.

15 | TRBJ1-6 | TRBV7-2 | TRBD1 | NA | CASSPLRQGASPLHF | TGTGCCAGCAGCCCCCTTAGACAGGGGGCATCACCCCTCCACTTT
14 | TRBJ2-2 | TRBV11-3 | NA | NA | CASSSGPDTGELFF | TGTGCCAGCAGCAGCGGACCCGACACCGGGGAGCTGTTTTTT
17 | TRBJ1-6 | TRBV28 | NA | NA | CASSTPPRGTYNSPLHF | TGTGCCAGCAGCACACCCCCCAGAGGTACCTATAATTCACCCCTCCACTTT
16 | TRBJ2-1 | TRBV5-1 | TRBD2 | NA | CASSFPSGGSYNEQFF | TGCGCCAGCAGCTTCCCCAGCGGGGGATCCTACAATGAGCAGTTCTTC
16 | TRBJ1-1 | TRBV7-3 | NA | NA | CASSPRGGAGNTEAFF | TGTGCCAGCAGCCCTAGGGGGGGCGCAGGGAACACTGAAGCTTTCTTT
16 | TRBJ1-4 | TRBV6-6 | TRBD1 | NA | CASSLTDRGRYEKLFF | TGTGCCAGCAGCCTTACGGACAGGGGTCGGTATGAAAAACTGTTTTTT
17 | TRBJ2-2 | TRBV2 | TRBD1 | NA | CASSLDRGLLLFGELFF | TGTGCCAGCAGTCTGGACAGGGGGCTCCTTCTCTTCGGGGAGCTGTTTTTT
14 | TRBJ1-1 | TRBV27 | NA | once | CASSSALGGTEAFF | TGTGCCAGCAGTTCGGCCCTCGGGGGGACTGAAGCTTTCTTT
16 | TRBJ1-4 | TRBV4-3 | TRBD1 | NA | CASSQVRGRGDEKLFF | TGCGCCAGCAGCCAAGTCAGGGGGCGTGGGGACGAAAAACTGTTTTTT
13 | TRBJ1-2 | TRBV28 | NA | NA | CASSLSTDYGYTF | TGTGCCAGCAGTTTATCGACAGATTATGGCTACACCTTC
13 | TRBJ1-2 | TRBV19 | NA | NA | CASSIVAGAGYTF | TGTGCCAGTAGTATAGTGGCAGGGGCTGGCTACACCTTC
14 | TRBJ2-3 | TRBV28 | TRBD1 | once | CAIPGQGKTDTQYF | TGTGCCATTCCGGGACAGGGAAAAACAGATACGCAGTATTTT
18 | TRBJ2-4 | TRBV2 | NA | NA | CASSDSGRVRLAKNIQYF | TGTGCCAGCAGTGATTCTGGCCGAGTGCGGTTAGCCAAAAACATTCAGTACTTC
16 | TRBJ2-3 | TRBV29-1 | TRBD1 | NA | CSVEEGQGVGTDTQYF | TGCAGCGTTGAAGAGGGACAGGGGGTTGGCACAGATACGCAGTATTTT
15 | TRBJ2-1 | TRBV7-2 | NA | NA | CASSPSAGGYNEQFF | TGTGCCAGCAGCCCATCCGCTGGCGGATACAATGAGCAGTTCTTC
14 | TRBJ2-7 | TRBV5-1 | TRBD1 | NA | CASSLKGGVYEQYF | TGCGCCAGCAGCTTGAAAGGGGGCGTCTACGAGCAGTACTTC
15 | TRBJ2-7 | TRBV7-6 | NA | NA | CASSLDTGASYEQYF | TGTGCCAGCAGCTTAGACACAGGCGCCTCCTACGAGCAGTACTTC
15 | TRBJ2-7 | TRBV5-4 | TRBD1 | once | CASSFGTGTTYEQYF | TGTGCCAGCAGCTTTGGGACAGGGACTACCTACGAGCAGTACTTC
16 | TRBJ2-1 | TRBV5-4 | TRBD2 | NA | CASSLVGTILYNEQFF | TGTGCCAGCAGCTTGGTGGGGACTATTCTCTACAATGAGCAGTTCTTC
14 | TRBJ1-5 | TRBV2 | TRBD1 | NA | CASSQGAGNQPQHF | TGTGCCAGCAGTCAGGGGGCGGGCAATCAGCCCCAGCATTTT
14 | TRBJ2-7 | TRBV25-1 | NA | NA | CASSAGTLSYEQYF | TGTGCCAGCAGTGCCGGGACACTCTCCTACGAGCAGTACTTC
15 | TRBJ2-7 | TRBV2 | NA | NA | CASSEARGPSYEQYF | TGTGCCAGCAGTGAGGCGCGGGGGCCGTCCTACGAGCAGTACTTC
15 | TRBJ2-2 | TRBV6-5 | NA | NA | CASSSRLKRPGELFF | TGTGCCAGCAGTTCCCGACTGAAAAGACCCGGGGAGCTGTTTTTT
17 | TRBJ2-7 | TRBV4-1 | TRBD2 | NA | CASSVIAGDRSSYEQYF | TGCGCCAGCAGCGTTATAGCGGGGGATAGGAGCTCCTACGAGCAGTACTTC
16 | TRBJ2-3 | TRBV27 | TRBD2 | NA | CASSLIGAGGGNTQYF | TGTGCCAGCAGTTTAATTGGGGCGGGGGGGGGAAATACGCAGTATTTT
15 | TRBJ2-5 | TRBV28 | NA | NA | CASSLEGQFQETQYF | TGTGCCAGCAGTTTAGAAGGACAGTTTCAAGAGACCCAGTACTTC
16 | TRBJ2-2 | TRBV7-2 | NA | NA | CASSLGYGGLSGELFF | TGTGCCAGCAGCTTAGGTTACGGGGGTTTATCCGGGGAGCTGTTTTTT
13 | TRBJ2-5 | TRBV11-3 | TRBD2 | NA | CASGRGYQETQYF | TGTGCCAGCGGGCGGGGGTACCAAGAGACCCAGTACTTC
16 | TRBJ1-2 | TRBV5-1 | NA | NA | CASSSQPAGGLSGYTF | TGCGCCAGCAGCTCACAACCCGCGGGGGGCTTAAGTGGCTACACCTTC
18 | TRBJ2-2 | TRBV9 | TRBD2 | few | CASSVGLAGAPNTGELFF | TGTGCCAGCAGCGTAGGACTAGCGGGGGCCCCGAACACCGGGGAGCTGTTTTTT
14 | TRBJ2-3 | TRBV5-1 | TRBD2 | NA | CASRGGRSTDTQYF | TGCGCCAGCAGGGGCGGGAGAAGCACAGATACGCAGTATTTT
14 | TRBJ2-1 | TRBV29-1 | TRBD1 | NA | CSVYLDRDLGEQFF | TGCAGCGTTTACCTCGACAGGGATTTGGGTGAGCAGTTCTTC
17 | TRBJ1-5 | TRBV18 | NA | NA | CASSPQPSGGGNQPQHF | TGTGCCAGCTCACCACAGCCAAGCGGGGGCGGCAATCAGCCCCAGCATTTT
15 | TRBJ1-5 | TRBV27 | NA | NA | CASSLLAGGNQPQHF | TGTGCCAGCAGTTTACTGGCAGGGGGCAATCAGCCCCAGCATTTT
15 | TRBJ2-1 | TRBV6-5 | TRBD2 | NA | CASRPSGGSYNEQFF | TGTGCCAGCAGGCCGTCGGGGGGCTCCTACAATGAGCAGTTCTTC
14 | TRBJ2-1 | TRBV5-5 | TRBD1 | NA | CASSLGTGRNEQFF | TGTGCCAGCAGCTTGGGGACAGGGAGAAATGAGCAGTTCTTC
15 | TRBJ2-7 | TRBV7-9 | TRBD2 | NA | CASSRTSGISYEQYF | TGTGCCAGCAGCCGGACTAGCGGGATCTCCTACGAGCAGTACTTC
16 | TRBJ2-1 | TRBV7-9 | TRBD2 | NA | CASRHHLAGGRNEQFF | TGTGCCAGCAGACACCACCTAGCGGGGGGCCGGAATGAGCAGTTCTTC
15 | TRBJ1-3 | TRBV19 | NA | NA | CASSIVAGTGNTIYF | TGTGCCAGTAGTATCGTGGCAGGCACTGGAAACACCATATATTTT